This TCR beta chain came from a study of post-analysis software for immune sequencing data. This clonotype was detected ten times or more. The antigen is undetermined. V shed 5 bases and J 2 bases; nucleotides not matched to a gene: 2. CDR1 MNHNS and CDR2 SASEGT come from the germline V gene. The CDR3 covers 14 residues. Built from TCR beta cDNA, the libraries had unique molecular identifiers in them. TCRdb redid the calling of the PCR reads with MiXCR, one entry per CDR3 protein. The sample lists 150,000 to 200,000 distinct CDR3 sequences, roughly 34% seen once, with approximately 30% in the top ten. Study results and limitations: Controls had significantly higher normalized Chao1 diversity than multiple sclerosis patients.

Sequences were derived from blood, sampled after autologous hematopoietic stem cell transplantation. The receptor comes from a girl aged 10 to 17 with multiple sclerosis. The V call is TRBV6-1, the J call TRBJ2-3; TRBD1 matches at 9 bases. CDR3 nucleotides: TGTGCCAGCAGTTGGACAGGGGTCACAGATACGCAGTATTTT. This gives the protein CASSWTGVTDTQYF.